This TCR beta chain derives from a study of CD8+ T cells in alopecia areata. Study background: Treated patients were given oral tofacitinib, which was dosed at 5 to 10 mg twice daily. Study-level results: Clonality was higher in lesional than normal scalp, especially in alopecia totalis/universalis.

This clone was seen only a few times. What it binds is not known. Germline-derived CDR1 and CDR2 are SGHTA and FQGTGA. This CDR3 is built from 15 residues. Between the trimmed V and J ends, which lost 5 bases and 1 base, there was a span of 12 bases. Extracted RNA was reverse transcribed, and the resulting cDNA served as sequencing template. Produced via immunoSEQ multiplex PCR; TCRdb's table is partial and in-frame only. The table has over 100,000 clones, approximately 49% seen once. Collected material from alopecia areata patients comprised lesional scalp punch biopsies and peripheral blood. Both CD4+ and CD8+ T cells were separated by sorting PBMCs.

The J gene is TRBJ2-1, the V gene TRBV7-3, with unresolved D. The receptor was derived from a human donor with alopecia areata. Sequenced material: CD8+ T cells sorted from blood, taken at week 0. CDR3 nucleotides: TGTGCCAGCAGCCCAAGTTTGGGGTCCTACAATGAGCAGTTCTTC. It is translated as CASSPSLGSYNEQFF. The entire variable domain, with the rest obtained from reference TRBV7-3 and TRBJ2-1, is as follows: GAGVSQTPSNKVTEKGKYVELRCDPISGHTALYWYRQSLGQGPEFLIYFQGTGAADDSGLPNDRFFAVRPEGSVSTLKIQRTERGDSAVYLCASSPSLGSYNEQFFGPGTRLTVL.